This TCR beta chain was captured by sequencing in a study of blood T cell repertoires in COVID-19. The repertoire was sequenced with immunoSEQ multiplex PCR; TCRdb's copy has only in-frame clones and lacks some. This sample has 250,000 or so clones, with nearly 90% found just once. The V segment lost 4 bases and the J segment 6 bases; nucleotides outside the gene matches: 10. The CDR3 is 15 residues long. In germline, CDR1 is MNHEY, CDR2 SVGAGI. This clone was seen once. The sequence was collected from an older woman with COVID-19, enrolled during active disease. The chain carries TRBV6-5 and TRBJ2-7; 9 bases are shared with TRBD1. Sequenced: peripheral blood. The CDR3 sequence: CASSSPGTGTLEQYF. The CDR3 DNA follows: TGTGCCAGCAGTTCGCCCGGGACAGGGACCCTCGAGCAGTACTTC.